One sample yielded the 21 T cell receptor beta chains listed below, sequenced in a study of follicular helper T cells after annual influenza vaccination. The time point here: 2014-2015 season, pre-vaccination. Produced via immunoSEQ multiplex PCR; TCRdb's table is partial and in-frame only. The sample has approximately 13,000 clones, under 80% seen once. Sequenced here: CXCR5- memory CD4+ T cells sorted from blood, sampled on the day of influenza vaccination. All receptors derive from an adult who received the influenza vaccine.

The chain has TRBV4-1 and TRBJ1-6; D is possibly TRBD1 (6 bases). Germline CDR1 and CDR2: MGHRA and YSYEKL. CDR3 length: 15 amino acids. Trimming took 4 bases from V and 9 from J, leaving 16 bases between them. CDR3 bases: TGCGCCAGCAGCCGCGCCAGGGGTGGAGGTTCACCCCTCCACTTT. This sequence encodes CASSRARGGGSPLHF.

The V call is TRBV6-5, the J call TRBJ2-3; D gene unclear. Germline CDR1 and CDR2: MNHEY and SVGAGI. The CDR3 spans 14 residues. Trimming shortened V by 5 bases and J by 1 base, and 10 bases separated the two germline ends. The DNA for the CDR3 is TGTGCCAGCAGTGGTCAGGAAGGCACAGATACGCAGTATTTT. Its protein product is CASSGQEGTDTQYF.

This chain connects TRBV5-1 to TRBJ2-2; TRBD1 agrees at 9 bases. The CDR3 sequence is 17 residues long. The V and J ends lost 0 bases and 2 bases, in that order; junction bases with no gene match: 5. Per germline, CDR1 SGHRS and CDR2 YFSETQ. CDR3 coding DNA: TGCGCCAGCAGCTTGGCCCGGGGACAGGGCAACACCGGGGAGCTGTTTTTT. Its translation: CASSLARGQGNTGELFF.

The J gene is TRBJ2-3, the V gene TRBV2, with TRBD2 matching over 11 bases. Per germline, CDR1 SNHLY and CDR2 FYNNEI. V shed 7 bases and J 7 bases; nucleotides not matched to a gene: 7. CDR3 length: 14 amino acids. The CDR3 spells CASNLAGGQHTQYF. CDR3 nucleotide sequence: TGTGCCAGCAACCTAGCGGGGGGCCAACATACGCAGTATTTT.

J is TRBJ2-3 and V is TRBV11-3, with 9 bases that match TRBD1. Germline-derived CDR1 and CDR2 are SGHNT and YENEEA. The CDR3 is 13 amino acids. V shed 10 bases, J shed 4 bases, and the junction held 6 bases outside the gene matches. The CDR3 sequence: CAIGQGRADTQYF. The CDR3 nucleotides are TGTGCCATCGGACAGGGGCGCGCAGATACGCAGTATTTT.

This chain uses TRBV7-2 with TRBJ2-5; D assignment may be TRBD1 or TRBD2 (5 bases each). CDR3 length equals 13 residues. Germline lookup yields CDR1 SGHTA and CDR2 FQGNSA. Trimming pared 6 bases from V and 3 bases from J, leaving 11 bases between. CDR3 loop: CASSSGRKETQYF. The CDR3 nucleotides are TGTGCCAGCAGTTCGGGACGGAAAGAGACCCAGTACTTC.

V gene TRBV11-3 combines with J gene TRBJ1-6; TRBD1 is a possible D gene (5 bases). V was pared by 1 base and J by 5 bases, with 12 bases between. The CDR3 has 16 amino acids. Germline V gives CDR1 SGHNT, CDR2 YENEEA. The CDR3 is CASSLVPRANNSPLHF. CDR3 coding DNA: TGTGCCAGCAGCTTAGTCCCCAGGGCTAATAATTCACCCCTCCACTTT.

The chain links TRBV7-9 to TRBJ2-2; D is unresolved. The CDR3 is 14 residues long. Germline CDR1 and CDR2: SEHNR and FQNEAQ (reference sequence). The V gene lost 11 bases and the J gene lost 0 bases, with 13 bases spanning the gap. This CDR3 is CAHITPSNTGELFF. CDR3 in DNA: TGTGCCCACATCACTCCTTCGAACACCGGGGAGCTGTTTTTT.

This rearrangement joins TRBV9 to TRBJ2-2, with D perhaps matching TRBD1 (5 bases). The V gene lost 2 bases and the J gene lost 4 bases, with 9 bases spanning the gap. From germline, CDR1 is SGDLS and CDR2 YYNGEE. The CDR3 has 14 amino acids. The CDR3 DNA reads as TGTGCCAGCAGCGTTTCCAGGGCCACCGGGGAGCTGTTTTTT. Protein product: CASSVSRATGELFF.

The CDR3 nucleotides read TGTGCCAGCAGCTTCTCAGGGACTAGCGCCAACTACGAGCAGTACTTC. It encodes CASSFSGTSANYEQYF. The V and J genes are TRBV5-4 and TRBJ2-7; 10 bases match TRBD2. Germline assignment: CDR1 SGHNT and CDR2 YYREEE (reference sequence). The CDR3 extends over 16 amino acids. V was clipped by 2 bases and J by 3 bases; unmatched bases: 8.

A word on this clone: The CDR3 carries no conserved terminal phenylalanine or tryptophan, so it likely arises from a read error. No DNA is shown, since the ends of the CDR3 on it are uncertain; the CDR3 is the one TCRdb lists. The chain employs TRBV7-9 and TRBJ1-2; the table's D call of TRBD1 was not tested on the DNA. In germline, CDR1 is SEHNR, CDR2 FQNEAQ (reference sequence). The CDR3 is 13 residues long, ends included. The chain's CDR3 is CASSLNAVGSGGL.

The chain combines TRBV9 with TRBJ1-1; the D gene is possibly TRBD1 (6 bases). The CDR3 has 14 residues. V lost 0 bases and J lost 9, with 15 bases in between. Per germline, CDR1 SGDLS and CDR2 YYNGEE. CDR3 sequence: CASSVGPSGDKAFF. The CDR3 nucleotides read TGTGCCAGCAGCGTAGGGCCCAGTGGGGACAAAGCTTTCTTT.

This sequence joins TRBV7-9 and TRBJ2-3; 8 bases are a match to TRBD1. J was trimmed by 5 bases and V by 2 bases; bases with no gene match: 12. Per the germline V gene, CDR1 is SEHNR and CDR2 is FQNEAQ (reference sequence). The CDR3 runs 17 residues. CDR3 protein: CASSLISTGERGDTQYF. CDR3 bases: TGTGCCAGCAGCTTAATATCGACAGGGGAACGTGGAGATACGCAGTATTTT.

The CDR3 region has the DNA TGTGCCAGCAGCTTCACCGGGACCCAACTCGGGGAGCAGTTCTTC. Its protein is CASSFTGTQLGEQFF. The chain employs TRBV7-2 and TRBJ2-1, with D perhaps given as TRBD1 or TRBD2 (5 bases each). V lost 3 bases to trimming and J lost 10 bases, with 19 bases between them. Germline CDR1 is SGHTA and CDR2 is FQGNSA. This CDR3 has 15 residues. Full variable domain (remainder filled in from reference TRBV7-2 and TRBJ2-1): GAGVSQSPSNKVTEKGKDVELRCDPISGHTALYWYRQSLGQGLEFLIYFQGNSAPDKSGLPSDRFSAERTGGSVSTLTIQRTQQEDSAVYLCASSFTGTQLGEQFFGPGTRLTVL.

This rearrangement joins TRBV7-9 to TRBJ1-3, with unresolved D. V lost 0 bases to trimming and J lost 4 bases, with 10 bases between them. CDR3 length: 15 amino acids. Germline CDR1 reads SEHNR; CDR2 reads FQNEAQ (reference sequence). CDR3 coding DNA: TGTGCCAGCAGCTTAGCGGGAGTTGCAGGAAACACCATATATTTT. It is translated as CASSLAGVAGNTIYF.

The CDR3 reads CASSRPSQGAHEAFF. DNA for the CDR3: TGTGCCAGCAGTCGCCCCTCCCAAGGGGCGCACGAAGCTTTCTTT. The V gene is TRBV6-5, the J gene TRBJ1-1; weak D call: TRBD1 (5 bases). Germline assignment: CDR1 MNHEY and CDR2 SVGAGI. The CDR3 has 15 residues. The V end lost 5 bases, the J end lost 8 bases, and 21 bases lay between the germline ends.

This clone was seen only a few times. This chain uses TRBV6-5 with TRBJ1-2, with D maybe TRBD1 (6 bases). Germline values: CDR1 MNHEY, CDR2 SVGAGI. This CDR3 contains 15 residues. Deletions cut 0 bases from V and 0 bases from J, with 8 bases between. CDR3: CASSYSGATNYGYTF. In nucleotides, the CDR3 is TGTGCCAGCAGTTACTCGGGGGCCACTAACTATGGCTACACCTTC.

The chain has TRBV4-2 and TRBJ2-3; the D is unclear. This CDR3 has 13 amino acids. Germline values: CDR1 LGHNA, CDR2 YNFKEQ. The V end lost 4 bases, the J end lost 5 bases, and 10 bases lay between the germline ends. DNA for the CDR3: TGTGCCAGCAGCCGAGAGCTGGGAGATACGCAGTATTTT. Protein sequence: CASSRELGDTQYF.

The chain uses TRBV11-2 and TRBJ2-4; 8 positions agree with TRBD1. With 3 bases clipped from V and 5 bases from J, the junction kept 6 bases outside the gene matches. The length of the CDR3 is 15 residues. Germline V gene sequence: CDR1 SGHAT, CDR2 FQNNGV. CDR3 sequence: CASSLQGALENIQYF. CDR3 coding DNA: TGTGCCAGCAGCTTGCAGGGGGCATTGGAAAACATTCAGTACTTC.

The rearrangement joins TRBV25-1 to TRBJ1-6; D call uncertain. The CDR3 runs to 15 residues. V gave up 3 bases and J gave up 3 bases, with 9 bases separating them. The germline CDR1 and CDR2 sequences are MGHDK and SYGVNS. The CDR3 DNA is TGTGCCAGCAGTGACCATCGGCTCTATAATTCACCCCTCCACTTT. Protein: CASSDHRLYNSPLHF.

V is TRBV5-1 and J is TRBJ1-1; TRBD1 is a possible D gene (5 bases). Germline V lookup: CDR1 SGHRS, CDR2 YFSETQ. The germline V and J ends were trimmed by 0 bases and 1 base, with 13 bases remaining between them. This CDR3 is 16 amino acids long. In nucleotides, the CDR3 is TGCGCCAGCAGCTTGGAGGGGTCCCAATGGAACACTGAAGCTTTCTTT. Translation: CASSLEGSQWNTEAFF.